This T cell receptor beta chain emerged from a study of blood T cells in healthy people across ages. This clonotype was counted a few times. CDR3 length: 15 residues. Unmatched junction bases numbered 2, after V lost 1 base and J lost 5 bases. CDR1 is MDHEN, CDR2 SYDVKM, per germline. Combining a sample-barcoded 5' primer with a J-beta primer mix, a second PCR ran for roughly 7 to 12 cycles. Each sample yielded at least 3 million CDR3-containing paired-end reads. A single record per CDR3 protein comes from TCRdb applying MiXCR to the 5' RACE reads. In the table there are 800,000 to 900,000 distinct CDR3 sequences, around two thirds of which are singletons.

This TCR derives from a man younger than 45 in good health. Sample: blood. The chain joins TRBV28 to TRBJ2-5, with 12 bases fitting TRBD2. In DNA form, the CDR3 reads TGTGCCAGCAGTTTATTGACTAGCGGGGGTGAGACCCAGTACTTC. Protein sequence: CASSLLTSGGETQYF.